A single sample gave rise to the 21 T cell receptor beta chains below, sequenced in a study of OX40 agonist ivuxolimab in advanced cancers. TCRdb's copy holds only in-frame clones and misses some; the assay was immunoSEQ multiplex PCR. The data show more than 50,000 clones, with 70% to 90% seen just once and about 0.34% held by the top ten. The source material was CD4+ or CD8+ T cells sorted from blood, sampled in a trial of the OX40 agonist ivuxolimab. These receptors were collected from an adult with an advanced solid tumor such as melanoma, head and neck, liver or kidney cancer.

V is TRBV20-1 and J is TRBJ1-2; 7 bases align to TRBD1. V lost 5 bases, J lost 4 bases, and 1 base stayed unmatched. Germline V CDR1 and CDR2: DFQATT, SNEGSKA (reference sequence). The CDR3 is made up of 11 amino acids. In nucleotides, the CDR3 is TGCAGTGCTGGGACAGCCTATGGCTACACCTTC. This encodes CSAGTAYGYTF.

The chain joins TRBV6-5 to TRBJ2-1; D might be TRBD1 (6 bases). The CDR3 consists of 15 residues. Germline V gives CDR1 MNHEY, CDR2 SVGAGI. The V gene lost 10 bases and the J gene lost 6 bases, with 22 bases spanning the gap. CDR3 nucleotides: TGTGCCACTACTAGAGGGGGTAGGGGTTTCAATGAGCAGTTCTTC. It encodes CATTRGGRGFNEQFF.

The gene calls are TRBV11-1 and TRBJ1-6; TRBD1 agrees at 10 bases. Germline values: CDR1 SGHAT, CDR2 FQDESV (reference sequence). J lost 10 bases, V lost 5 bases, and 14 bases had no gene match. This CDR3 region has 17 residues. CDR3: CASSPDRGREVHSPLHF. The CDR3 DNA follows: TGTGCCAGCAGCCCAGACAGGGGGCGCGAGGTTCACTCACCCCTCCACTTT.

The gene calls are TRBV7-7 and TRBJ2-2, with 7 positions matching TRBD1. With V trimmed by 3 bases and J by 5 bases, 6 bases remained unmatched. The V gene's germline CDR1 is SSHAT and CDR2 FNYEAQ (reference sequence). The length of the CDR3 is 15 residues. The CDR3 reads CASSFKTGTTGELFF. As DNA, the CDR3 is TGTGCCAGCAGCTTCAAGACAGGGACAACCGGGGAGCTGTTTTTT.

This clone has a handful of counts. This rearrangement joins TRBV9 to TRBJ2-5, with a tentative D call TRBD2 (6 bases). Per germline, CDR1 SGDLS and CDR2 YYNGEE. The CDR3 totals 15 residues. V lost 4 bases and J 5 bases, leaving 18 bases between the germline ends. DNA for the CDR3: TGTGCCAGCAGCCAAGCGCAAGGCGGGGCGGAGACCCAGTACTTC. Translation: CASSQAQGGAETQYF. The full variable domain, completed using reference TRBV9 and TRBJ2-5, is DSGVTQTPKHLITATGQRVTLRCSPRSGDLSVYWYQQSLDQGLQFLIQYYNGEERAKGNILERFSAQQFPDLHSELNLSSLELGDSALYFCASSQAQGGAETQYFGPGTRLLVL.

This sequence joins TRBV9 and TRBJ2-1; 7 bases match TRBD2. This CDR3 is built from 15 residues. Trimming cost V 6 bases and J 0 bases; bases outside gene matches: 6. Germline assignment: CDR1 SGDLS and CDR2 YYNGEE. Here the CDR3 DNA reads TGTGCCAGCACCTCCGGGAGGTCCTCCTACAATGAGCAGTTCTTC. This gives the protein CASTSGRSSYNEQFF. Filled out from reference TRBV9 and TRBJ2-1, the complete variable domain reads DSGVTQTPKHLITATGQRVTLRCSPRSGDLSVYWYQQSLDQGLQFLIQYYNGEERAKGNILERFSAQQFPDLHSELNLSSLELGDSALYFCASTSGRSSYNEQFFGPGTRLTVL.

The chain recombines TRBV5-1 with TRBJ2-2, with D perhaps matching TRBD2 (6 bases). Between the trimmed V and J ends, which lost 3 bases and 0 bases, there was a span of 9 bases. The germline CDR1 and CDR2 sequences are SGHRS and YFSETQ. This CDR3 has 15 amino acids. CDR3 sequence reads: CASSYGTANTGELFF. CDR3 nucleotide sequence: TGCGCCAGCAGCTACGGGACTGCGAACACCGGGGAGCTGTTTTTT.

The chain couples TRBV5-4 to TRBJ1-1; no clear D gene. Trimming took off 1 base at V and 2 bases at J, with 0 bases between the two ends. This CDR3 contains 11 residues. Germline V gene sequence: CDR1 SGHNT, CDR2 YYREEE (reference sequence). This CDR3 is CASSLNTEAFF. In DNA, the CDR3 is TGTGCCAGCAGCTTGAACACTGAAGCTTTCTTT.

This clone occurred once. The chain recombines TRBV2 with TRBJ1-2; D not resolved. CDR3 length equals 13 residues. V lost 8 bases and J lost 1, with 11 bases in between. The germline gives CDR1 SNHLY, CDR2 FYNNEI. The CDR3 region has the DNA TGTGCCAGCCGGGAAAATATTAACTATGGCTACACCTTC. Its translation: CASRENINYGYTF.

About this clone itself: One end of the junction is discordant with germline, which a read error may explain. Other nucleotide sequences in the sample specify the same CDR3. The rearrangement links TRBV5-1 to TRBJ1-1; no reliable D call. Germline V gives CDR1 SGHRS, CDR2 YFSETQ. The CDR3 extends over 14 amino acids. In nucleotides, the CDR3 is TGCGCCAGCAGCTTGAGTCAGATACACACTGAAGCCTTCTTT. Translated, it gives CASSLSQIHTEAFF.

Comment on this clone: A junction boundary mismatches the germline segment, possibly from a read error. Distinct nucleotide sequences in the sample also encode this CDR3. This chain uses TRBV18 with TRBJ1-1; D is unresolved. Germline V gene sequence: CDR1 KGHSH, CDR2 LQKENI. The CDR3 runs 12 residues. The CDR3 is CASSPKSEMAFF. DNA for the CDR3: TGTGCTAGCTCACCTAAGTCGGAGATGGCTTTCTTT.

This chain links TRBV10-2 with TRBJ2-7; 8 bases align to TRBD2. The ends lost 3 bases at V and 1 base at J; junction bases unmatched: 5. The length of the CDR3 is 15 residues. From germline, CDR1 is WSHSY and CDR2 SAAADI. CDR3 bases: TGCGCCAGCAGTGATCCGGGGGGGAGGTCCTACGAGCAGTACTTC. Amino acids: CASSDPGGRSYEQYF.

The CDR3 is CASGGGDTQYF. CDR3 bases: TGTGCCAGCGGGGGTGGAGATACGCAGTATTTT. The rearrangement joins TRBV6-6 to TRBJ2-3; D tentatively reads TRBD1 or TRBD2 (5 bases each). V was trimmed by 8 bases and J by 5 bases, leaving 8 bases between them. CDR1 is MNHNY, CDR2 SVGAGI, per germline (reference sequence). The CDR3 is made up of 11 amino acids.

The chain has TRBV19 and TRBJ2-5, with D possibly being TRBD2 (7 bases). CDR3 length: 15 residues. The germline V and J ends were trimmed by 5 bases and 5 bases, with 18 bases remaining between them. Per the germline V gene, CDR1 is LNHDA and CDR2 is SQIVND (reference sequence). The CDR3 sequence is CASSARGARRETQYF. CDR3 coding DNA: TGTGCCAGTAGTGCCCGGGGGGCTAGGAGGGAGACCCAGTACTTC.

The chain links TRBV7-3 to TRBJ2-3, with 10 bases that match TRBD1. Germline assignment: CDR1 SGHTA and CDR2 FQGTGA. V lost 5 bases, J lost 3 bases, and 5 bases stayed unmatched. The CDR3 totals 15 residues. In nucleotides, the CDR3 is TGTGCCAGCAGCCCCGGGACAGGGGTTACAGATACGCAGTATTTT. Its translation is CASSPGTGVTDTQYF.

The chain couples TRBV7-6 to TRBJ2-2, with D possibly TRBD2 on 6 matching bases. The CDR3 runs 14 residues. V dropped 8 bases and J dropped 7 bases, with 17 bases sitting between them. Germline CDR1 is SGHVS and CDR2 is FNYEAQ. DNA for the CDR3: TGTGCCAGCGGAGAAGGTAGACTAGGCGGGGAGCTGTTTTTT. Encoded protein: CASGEGRLGGELFF. The variable domain in full, completed from reference TRBV7-6 and TRBJ2-2, reads GAGVSQSPRYKVTKRGQDVALRCDPISGHVSLYWYRQALGQGPEFLTYFNYEAQQDKSGLPNDRFSAERPEGSISTLTIQRTEQRDSAMYRCASGEGRLGGELFFGEGSRLTVL.

The chain carries TRBV5-1 and TRBJ1-4; D not resolved. Between the trimmed V and J ends, which lost 3 bases and 2 bases, there was a span of 17 bases. Germline V CDR1 and CDR2: SGHRS, YFSETQ. The CDR3 covers 17 residues. DNA for the CDR3: TGCGCCAGCAGCTCCGCCCTTACATGGCCCACTAATGAAAAACTGTTTTTT. Protein: CASSSALTWPTNEKLFF.

The chain links TRBV19 to TRBJ2-1, with 8 nucleotides matching TRBD2. V gave up 9 bases and J gave up 6 bases; unmatched junction bases: 10. The germline gives CDR1 LNHDA, CDR2 SQIVND (reference sequence). The CDR3 runs 14 residues. In nucleotides, the CDR3 is TGTGCCAGCCTCGGATCGGGGGGGGTCAATGAGCAGTTCTTC. Amino acids: CASLGSGGVNEQFF.

The genes are TRBV30 and TRBJ1-1; 8 nucleotides line up with TRBD1. Trimming cost V 3 bases and J 0 bases; bases outside gene matches: 9. Germline V lookup: CDR1 GTSNPN, CDR2 SVGIG (reference sequence). The CDR3 runs to 16 residues. CDR3 DNA: TGTGCCTGGAGCCCAGGGGGCGCATCTGTGAACACTGAAGCTTTCTTT. Amino acids: CAWSPGGASVNTEAFF.

The chain joins TRBV4-1 to TRBJ1-5; D is undetermined. CDR1 is MGHRA and CDR2 is YSYEKL in the germline V gene. The CDR3 totals 14 residues. V gave up 4 bases and J gave up 5 bases, with 12 bases separating them. The CDR3 loop is CASSPPDTYQPQHF. The CDR3 DNA sequence: TGCGCCAGCAGCCCCCCCGACACATATCAGCCCCAGCATTTT.

The CDR3 bases are TGTGCCAGCAGCTTAAGCTACGAGCAGTACTTC. Translated, it gives CASSLSYEQYF. This sequence joins TRBV7-8 and TRBJ2-7; D gene ambiguous. V lost 2 bases and J 3 bases, leaving 2 bases between the germline ends. The CDR3 runs 11 residues. CDR1 and CDR2 from the germline V gene are SGHVS and FQNEAQ.